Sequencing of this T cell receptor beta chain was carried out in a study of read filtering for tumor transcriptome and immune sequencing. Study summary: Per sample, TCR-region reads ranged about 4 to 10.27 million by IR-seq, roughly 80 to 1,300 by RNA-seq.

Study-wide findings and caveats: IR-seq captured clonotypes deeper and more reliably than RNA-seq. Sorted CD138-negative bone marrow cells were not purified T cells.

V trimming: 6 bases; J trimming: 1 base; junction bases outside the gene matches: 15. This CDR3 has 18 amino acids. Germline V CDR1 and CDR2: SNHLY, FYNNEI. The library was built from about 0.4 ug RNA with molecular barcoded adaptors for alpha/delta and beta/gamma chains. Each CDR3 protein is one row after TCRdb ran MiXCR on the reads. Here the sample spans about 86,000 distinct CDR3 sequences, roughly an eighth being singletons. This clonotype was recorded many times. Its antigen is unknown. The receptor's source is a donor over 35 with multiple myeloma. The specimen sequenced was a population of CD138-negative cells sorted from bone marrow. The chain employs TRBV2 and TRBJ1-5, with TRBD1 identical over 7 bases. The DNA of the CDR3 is TGTGCCAGCAGCTTAGCTCGGTCCGGGACAGCAAGCAATCAGCCCCAGCATTTT. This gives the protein CASSLARSGTASNQPQHF.